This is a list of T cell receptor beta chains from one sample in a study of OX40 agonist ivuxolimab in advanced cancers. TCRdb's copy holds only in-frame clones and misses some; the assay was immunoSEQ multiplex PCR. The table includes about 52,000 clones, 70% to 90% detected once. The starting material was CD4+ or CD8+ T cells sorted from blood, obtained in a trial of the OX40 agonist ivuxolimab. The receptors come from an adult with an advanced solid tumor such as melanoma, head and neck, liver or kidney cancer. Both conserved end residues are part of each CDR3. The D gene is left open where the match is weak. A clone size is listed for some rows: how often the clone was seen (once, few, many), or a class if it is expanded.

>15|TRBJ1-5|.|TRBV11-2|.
TGTGCCAGCAGCTTAGGAGGGGATAGCAATCAGCCCCAGCATTTT
CASSLGGDSNQPQHF
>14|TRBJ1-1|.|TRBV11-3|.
TGTGCCAGCAGCCCGGACAGTGTTAACACTGAAGCTTTCTTT
CASSPDSVNTEAFF
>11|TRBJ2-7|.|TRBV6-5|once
TGTGCCAGCAACGGGGCTTACGAGCAGTACTTC
CASNGAYEQYF
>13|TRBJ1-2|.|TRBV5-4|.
TGTGCCAGCAGCTTGGGGAGAAACTATGGCTACACCTTC
CASSLGRNYGYTF
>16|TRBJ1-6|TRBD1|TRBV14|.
TGTGCCAGCAGCCAAATCACAGGGGCGAGGGGTTCACCCCTCCACTTT
CASSQITGARGSPLHF
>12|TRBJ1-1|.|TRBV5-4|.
TGTGCCAGCAGCGAGGGGCGATCTGAAGCTTTCTTT
CASSEGRSEAFF
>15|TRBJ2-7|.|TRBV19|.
TGTGCCAGTAGCAAGGGGCAGGGTACTCCCTACGAGCAGTACTTC
CASSKGQGTPYEQYF
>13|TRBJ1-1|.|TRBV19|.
TGTGCCAGTAGTCCGGGGGCCGCGACTGAAGCTTTCTTT
CASSPGAATEAFF
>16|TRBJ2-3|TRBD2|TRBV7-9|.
TGTGCCAGCAGCTTAGGTACTAGCGGGGACGCAGATACGCAGTATTTT
CASSLGTSGDADTQYF
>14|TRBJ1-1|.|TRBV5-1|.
TGCGCCAGCAGCTCGTCCCAGAGGAACACTGAAGCTTTCTTT
CASSSSQRNTEAFF
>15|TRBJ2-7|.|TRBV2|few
TGTGCCAGCAGTGATATCGGAGGGTTTACCTACGAGCAGTACTTC
CASSDIGGFTYEQYF
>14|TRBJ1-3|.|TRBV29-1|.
TGCAGCTTTCTCTCCGGTGCGTCTGGAAACACCATATATTTT
CSFLSGASGNTIYF
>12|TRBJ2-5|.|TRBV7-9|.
TGTGCCAGCAGCTATGGGTGGGAGACCCAGTACTTC
CASSYGWETQYF
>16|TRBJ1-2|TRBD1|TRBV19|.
TGTGCCAGTAGTACCGACTGGAAGGGGGCGAACTATGGCTACACCTTC
CASSTDWKGANYGYTF
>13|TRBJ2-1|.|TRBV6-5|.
TGTGCCAGCAGTTACCCGGGGGTAAATGAGCAGTTCTTC
CASSYPGVNEQFF
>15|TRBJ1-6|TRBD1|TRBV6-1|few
TGTGCCAGCAGTGCAACCGGGACAGGAAATTCACCCCTCCACTTT
CASSATGTGNSPLHF
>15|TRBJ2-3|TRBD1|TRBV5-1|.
TGCGCCAGCAGCCATGAGGGGGCCGCCCCGGATACGCAGTATTTT
CASSHEGAAPDTQYF
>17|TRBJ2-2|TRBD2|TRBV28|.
TGTGCCAGCAAGCCAGCGGGGGGGCTAAGGCAGACCGGGGAGCTGTTTTTT
CASKPAGGLRQTGELFF
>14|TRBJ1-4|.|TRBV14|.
TGTGCCAGCAGCCCCCTGGGGGTGAGCGAAAAACTGTTTTTT
CASSPLGVSEKLFF
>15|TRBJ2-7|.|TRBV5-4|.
TGTGCCAGCAGTCAGGGAGGGGGCGCCTCCTACGAGCAGTACTTC
CASSQGGGASYEQYF
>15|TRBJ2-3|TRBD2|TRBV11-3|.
TGTGCCAGCAGCTTTGGCGGGGGGCGTCAAGATACGCAGTATTTT
CASSFGGGRQDTQYF
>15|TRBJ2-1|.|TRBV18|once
TGTGCCAGCTCACCAAGTGCCGGGTTTAGCGATGAGCAGTTCTTC
CASSPSAGFSDEQFF
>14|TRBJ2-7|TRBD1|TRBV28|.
TGTGCCAGCACCCGACAGGGGGCCATCTACGAGCAGTACTTC
CASTRQGAIYEQYF
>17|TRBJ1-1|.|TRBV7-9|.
TGTGCCAGCAGCTTAGTTTTGTCCAACGCTGGGAACACTGAAGCTTTCTTT
CASSLVLSNAGNTEAFF
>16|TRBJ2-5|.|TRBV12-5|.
TGTGCTAGTGGGTATGGGGCTCAAATCTCTTCGGAGACCCAGTACTTC
CASGYGAQISSETQYF
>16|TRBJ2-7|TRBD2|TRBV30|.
TGTGCCTGGAGTTACCCTCCGGCGGGGGGCCGCTACGAGCAGTACTTC
CAWSYPPAGGRYEQYF
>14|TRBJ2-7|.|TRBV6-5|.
TGTGCCAGCAGTTATGGGGGGGACACCTACGAGCAGTACTTC
CASSYGGDTYEQYF
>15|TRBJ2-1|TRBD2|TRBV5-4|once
TGTGCCAGCAGCTTCGGGGGGACCACCTACAATGAGCAGTTCTTC
CASSFGGTTYNEQFF